The clone carrying this T cell receptor (beta chain) was seen ten or more times. The antigen is unknown. Germline trimming cut 4 bases from V and 6 bases from J; bases unmatched to any gene: 14. The CDR3 has 16 amino acids. CDR1 is SQVTM, CDR2 ANQGSEA, per germline. Each TCR transcript was tagged with a 10-nucleotide random UMI during 5'RACE. In every sequencing run, more than 180 million TCR-beta sequences were generated from 15-18 subjects. Using its own MiXCR run on the 5' RACE reads, TCRdb lists one record per CDR3 protein. The data show approximately 10,000 distinct CDR3 sequences, roughly 21% seen once. This record belongs to a study of neurological immune-mediated disorders. Study findings and constraints: TCR clonal expansion peaked in HTLV-1-associated myelopathy patients and was lowest in multiple sclerosis patients.

The sequence was obtained from a woman aged 55-70 years with HTLV-1-associated myelopathy (HAM/TSP). The sequenced sample was CD8+ T cells from blood. J is TRBJ1-2 and V is TRBV29-1; 10 positions agree with TRBD1. CDR3 residues: CSVVGQGLMYFDGYTF. The CDR3 DNA reads TGCAGCGTTGTGGGACAGGGGCTTATGTATTTCGATGGCTACACCTTC.